This passage covers 9 T cell receptor beta chains from one sample sequenced in a study of T cell clonality in common variable immunodeficiency. Using immunoSEQ multiplex PCR, the repertoire was profiled, and TCRdb retains in-frame clones only, with some absent. The repertoire shows tens of thousands of clones, none seen only once; the top ten take over 1.5%. The sequencing input was peripheral blood mononuclear cells. These TCRs come from a person aged 18 to 70 in good health.

This clone has a count of ten or more. The read ends 3 residues shy of where the CDR3 ends; the end is completed using the germline J gene. The chain has TRBV19 and TRBJ2-2; 7 bases agree with TRBD1. Germline-derived CDR1 and CDR2 are LNHDA and SQIVND (reference sequence). CDR3 length equals 15 residues. Trimming took 5 bases from V and 4 from J; bases not matched to a gene: 7. The CDR3 spells CASSFGTERTGELFF. The CDR3 DNA, read in part, is TGTGCCAGTAGTTTCGGGACAGAGCGCACCGGGGAG.

This clone was counted ten times or more. The read stops 3 residues short of the end of the CDR3; the missing end is completed from the germline J gene. This rearrangement joins TRBV5-4 to TRBJ2-2, with 13 bases identical to TRBD2. This CDR3 is 14 amino acids long. Germline CDR1 SGHNT, CDR2 YYREEE (reference sequence). This CDR3 reads CASSPGTSGTVLFF. The CDR3 DNA, read in part, is TGTGCCAGCAGCCCCGGGACTAGCGGGACCGTG.

This clone was seen at least ten times. The sequenced fragment ends 3 residues before the CDR3 boundary, so the rest is inferred from the germline J gene. The V gene is TRBV28, the J gene TRBJ1-2; 7 bases align to TRBD1. The germline gives CDR1 MDHEN, CDR2 SYDVKM. The J segment lost 4 bases and the V segment lost 5 bases, leaving 16 bases of the junction unmatched. The CDR3 is made up of 17 amino acids. The CDR3 sequence: CASSPHRDRPLRYGYTF. The sequenced CDR3 bases are TGTGCCAGCAGTCCGCATCGGGACAGACCCCTTCGCTATGGC.

This clone was recorded at least ten times. The read is 3 residues too short to cover the CDR3 end, so that end is filled in from the germline J gene. The chain recombines TRBV10-1 with TRBJ2-3; the D is unclear. Trimming cost V 4 bases and J 0 bases, with 11 bases left between them. Germline V CDR1 and CDR2: WNHNN, SYGVQD (reference sequence). The CDR3 is 15 amino acids. CDR3 loop: CASSVGGSSTDTQYF. CDR3 DNA, as far as it was read: TGCGCCAGCAGTGTCGGCGGTTCTAGCACAGATACG.

There are many counts of this clone. The CDR3 is cut off 3 residues early in the read; its end comes from the germline J gene. The chain combines TRBV7-9 with TRBJ2-2; TRBD1 is a possible D gene (6 bases). The germline V and J ends were trimmed by 10 bases and 6 bases, with 12 bases remaining between them. Germline V gene data show CDR1 as SEHNR and CDR2 as FQNEAQ (reference sequence). This CDR3 has 12 amino acids. CDR3 DNA (partial): TGTGCCACTGAACAGGGCCCCGGGGAG. This sequence encodes CATEQGPGE. The CDR3 in its entirety is CATEQGPGELFF.

At least ten counts were recorded for this clone. The CDR3 bases that were read are TGCAGTGCTATCCCCCTCACGGTTACCTACGAG. The encoded protein is CSAIPLTVTYE. The complete CDR3 reads CSAIPLTVTYEQYF. The rearrangement uses TRBV20-1 and TRBJ2-7, with D unclear. The missing CDR3 end, 3 residues past where the read stops, is filled in from the germline J gene. Germline-derived CDR1 and CDR2 are DFQATT and SNEGSKA (reference sequence). CDR3 length: 14 residues. V was pared by 4 bases and J by 2 bases, with 15 bases between.

This clone was picked up many times. The read ends 3 residues shy of where the CDR3 ends; the end is completed using the germline J gene. V and J are TRBV5-1 and TRBJ2-5; 10 nucleotides agree with TRBD2. Germline assignment: CDR1 SGHRS and CDR2 YFSETQ. V lost 1 base to trimming and J lost 7 bases; unmatched junction nucleotides: 10. This CDR3 contains 16 residues. The part of the CDR3 DNA that was read is TGCGCCAGCAGCTTGACTAGCGGGACACCCGGAGGGACC. It is translated as CASSLTSGTPGGT. The entire CDR3 protein is CASSLTSGTPGGTQYF.

This clone occurred many times. The read falls 3 residues short of the CDR3 end, and the missing part is taken from the germline J gene. V usage is TRBV20-1 and J usage is TRBJ2-1, with 11 bases matching TRBD2. This CDR3 comprises 16 residues. Germline CDR1 reads DFQATT; CDR2 reads SNEGSKA (reference sequence). The V segment lost 3 bases and the J segment 0 bases; nucleotides outside the gene matches: 4. The chain's CDR3 is CSASLTSGSSYNEQFF. The CDR3 DNA, read in part, is TGCAGTGCTAGCCTCACTAGCGGGAGCTCCTACAATGAG.

This clone was counted ten times or more. Sequencing ends 3 residues short of the CDR3 end; the germline J gene provides the rest. The V and J genes are TRBV6-2 or TRBV6-3 and TRBJ2-7, with D hard to call. CDR3 size: 15 residues. V was shortened by 4 bases and J by 3 bases, with 16 bases between the two germline ends. Germline CDR1 MNHEY, CDR2 SVGEGT. Partial CDR3 DNA: TGTGCCAGCAGTTTGAGCACCCCCCGGGTCTACGAG. Translating gives CASSLSTPRVYE. The entire CDR3 sequence reads CASSLSTPRVYEQYF.